Following are 21 T cell receptor beta chains from one sample sequenced in a study of blood T cell repertoires in COVID-19. Libraries were prepared by immunoSEQ multiplex PCR; TCRdb keeps only in-frame clonotypes and omits some of them. The data show more than 95,000 clones, about 88% seen once. Input material: peripheral blood. The receptors here all came from a human donor in a cohort sampled during active COVID-19.

V and J are TRBV5-8 and TRBJ2-1; D is possibly TRBD1 (8 bases). Trimming took 4 bases from V and 2 from J, leaving 16 bases between them. Per germline, CDR1 SGHTS and CDR2 YDEGEE. The CDR3 consists of 16 residues. The CDR3, as DNA: TGTGCCAGCAGCCCCGGGGGGACAGGACCCTACAATGAGCAGTTCTTC. It codes for CASSPGGTGPYNEQFF. Looking up the rest from reference TRBV5-8 and TRBJ2-1 gives the full variable domain: EAGVTQSPTHLIKTRGQQATLRCSPISGHTSVYWYQQALGLGLQFLLWYDEGEERNRGNFPPRFSGRQFPNYSSELNVNALELEDSALYLCASSPGGTGPYNEQFFGPGTRLTVL.

V and J are TRBV28 and TRBJ2-7; the D gene is possibly TRBD2 (7 bases). This CDR3 is built from 12 residues. Trimming took off 7 bases at V and 1 base at J, with 8 bases between the two ends. Germline V gene data show CDR1 as MDHEN and CDR2 as SYDVKM. The DNA for the CDR3 is TGTGCCAGCAAGGGGGGGTCCTACGAGCAGTACTTC. As protein: CASKGGSYEQYF.

The rearrangement uses TRBV28 and TRBJ2-3; TRBD2 aligns across 11 bases. The CDR3 runs 15 residues. V lost 6 bases, J lost 7 bases, and 9 bases stayed unmatched. CDR1 is MDHEN and CDR2 is SYDVKM in the germline V gene. The CDR3 DNA sequence: TGTGCCAGCAGACAAACTAGCGGGAGAATTTATACGCAGTATTTT. Residues: CASRQTSGRIYTQYF.

The rearrangement links TRBV7-9 to TRBJ1-4, with D hard to call. Between the trimmed V and J ends, which lost 1 base and 4 bases, there was a span of 7 bases. Germline CDR1 SEHNR, CDR2 FQNEAQ (reference sequence). This CDR3 is 14 amino acids long. For the CDR3, the DNA is TGTGCCAGCAGCTTAGAGGACTATAATGAAAAACTGTTTTTT. Protein: CASSLEDYNEKLFF. The complete variable domain, with remaining parts taken from reference TRBV7-9 and TRBJ1-4, reads DTGVSQNPRHKITKRGQNVTFRCDPISEHNRLYWYRQTLGQGPEFLTYFQNEAQLEKSRLLSDRFSAERPKGSFSTLEIQRTEQGDSAMYLCASSLEDYNEKLFFGSGTQLSVL.

The V call is TRBV7-2, the J call TRBJ2-3, with 8 bases aligning to TRBD2. The trim removed 3 bases at V and 3 bases at J, leaving 14 bases unmatched. The V gene's germline CDR1 is SGHTA and CDR2 FQGNSA. CDR3 length equals 18 residues. CDR3 DNA: TGTGCCAGCAGCTTCCCAAAAGGACGGGGCGGGAGGACAGATACGCAGTATTTT. It encodes CASSFPKGRGGRTDTQYF.

The chain recombines TRBV5-8 with TRBJ2-7; maybe TRBD2 (5 bases). CDR3 length equals 13 residues. In germline, CDR1 is SGHTS, CDR2 YDEGEE. V lost 10 bases to trimming and J lost 2 bases, with 16 bases between them. The chain's CDR3 is CACGYGQTYEQYF. The CDR3, as DNA: TGTGCCTGCGGGTATGGGCAGACCTACGAGCAGTACTTC.

The table lists this clone with a few counts. This chain uses TRBV3-1 (or the pseudogene TRBV3-2) with TRBJ1-3; no firm D call. The CDR3 contains 17 residues. Trimming left V 0 bases short and J 0 bases short, with 12 bases between. Germline-derived CDR1 and CDR2 are LGHDT and YNNKEL (reference sequence). The CDR3 region is CASSQDLGSTSGNTIYF. The CDR3 DNA follows: TGTGCCAGCAGCCAAGACTTGGGCAGCACCTCTGGAAACACCATATATTTT.

In this sample, this clone turned up once. This rearrangement joins TRBV9 to TRBJ2-1, with D perhaps TRBD2 (5 bases). Germline V CDR1 and CDR2: SGDLS, YYNGEE. The V gene lost 0 bases and the J gene lost 6 bases, with 13 bases spanning the gap. CDR3 length equals 15 residues. In DNA, the CDR3 is TGTGCCAGCAGCGTAGAGTCGGGAACTGCCAATGAGCAGTTCTTC. Protein sequence: CASSVESGTANEQFF. Full variable domain (rest looked up from reference TRBV9 and TRBJ2-1): DSGVTQTPKHLITATGQRVTLRCSPRSGDLSVYWYQQSLDQGLQFLIQYYNGEERAKGNILERFSAQQFPDLHSELNLSSLELGDSALYFCASSVESGTANEQFFGPGTRLTVL.

This chain uses TRBV15 with TRBJ1-3; 7 positions agree with TRBD1. Germline lookup yields CDR1 LNHNV and CDR2 YYDKDF (reference sequence). This CDR3 is 16 amino acids long. V trimming: 6 bases; J trimming: 4 bases; junction bases outside the gene matches: 12. CDR3 in amino acids: CATSFYRGQPGNTIYF. In DNA form, the CDR3 reads TGTGCCACCAGTTTCTATAGGGGGCAACCCGGAAACACCATATATTTT.

The chain is built from TRBV5-4 and TRBJ2-1; possibly TRBD2 for D (5 bases). Germline assignment: CDR1 SGHNT and CDR2 YYREEE (reference sequence). The CDR3 has 13 amino acids. Deletions cut 6 bases from V and 6 bases from J, with 13 bases between. CDR3 region: CASTPPGFNEQFF. The CDR3 DNA follows: TGTGCCAGCACCCCTCCGGGGTTCAATGAGCAGTTCTTC.

The chain links TRBV9 to TRBJ1-3, with TRBD1 matching 7 bases. Looked up from germline, CDR1 is SGDLS and CDR2 is YYNGEE. The CDR3 runs 14 residues. V lost 4 bases to trimming and J lost 4 bases; unmatched junction nucleotides: 5. CDR3 nucleotides: TGTGCCAGCAGCCCCCTGGACAGGGGAAACACCATATATTTT. This encodes CASSPLDRGNTIYF.

V usage is TRBV21-1 and J usage is TRBJ2-3; the D call of TRBD2 is as the table states it, not checked on the DNA. TRBV21-1 is described as a pseudogene. This CDR3 has 18 residues. The CDR3 is CASSILAGGRVSTDTQYF. The CDR3 coding sequence is TGTGCCAGCAGCATACTAGCGGGGGGGCGAGTTTCTACAGATACGCAGTATTTT.

The chain has TRBV7-6 and TRBJ2-3; TRBD2 matches at 16 bases. Germline CDR1 reads SGHVS; CDR2 reads FNYEAQ. The CDR3 loop spans 17 amino acids. Trimming removed 5 bases from V and 2 bases from J; junction bases left unmatched: 4. The CDR3 is CASSPGLAGGLTDTQYF. The CDR3 DNA sequence: TGTGCCAGCAGCCCGGGACTAGCGGGGGGGCTCACAGATACGCAGTATTTT.

The chain uses TRBV5-1 and TRBJ2-1; 11 bases fit TRBD2. The germline V gene has CDR1 SGHRS and CDR2 YFSETQ. This CDR3 comprises 17 residues. V shed 4 bases and J 5 bases; nucleotides not matched to a gene: 11. DNA for the CDR3: TGCGCCAGCAGCGCAGAGACCGGGACTAGCGGTAACAATGAGCAGTTCTTC. Translating it yields CASSAETGTSGNNEQFF.

The CDR3 coding sequence is TGTGCCAGCAGTTCCCTTAAAGGCAGGGAGGAGTTCTTC. Its translation: CASSSLKGREEFF. The rearrangement uses TRBV12-3 or TRBV12-4 and TRBJ2-1; weak D call: TRBD2 (6 bases). This CDR3 comprises 13 residues. The germline V and J ends were trimmed by 4 bases and 14 bases, with 18 bases remaining between them.

This clone was recorded only once. V is TRBV9 and J is TRBJ2-1; D gene ambiguous. Germline loops: CDR1 SGDLS, CDR2 YYNGEE. This CDR3 is 12 amino acids long. V was clipped by 3 bases and J by 6 bases, with 7 bases between them. This CDR3 reads CASSGSLNEQFF. The CDR3 DNA sequence: TGTGCCAGCAGCGGTAGCCTCAATGAGCAGTTCTTC.

The chain couples TRBV11-1 to TRBJ1-1; 8 bases map to TRBD1. This CDR3 spans 15 amino acids. CDR1 SGHAT and CDR2 FQDESV come from the germline V gene (reference sequence). Germline trimming cut 3 bases from V and 3 bases from J; bases unmatched to any gene: 6. The CDR3 sequence: CASSLSRTGYTEAFF. Here the CDR3 DNA reads TGTGCCAGCAGCTTGTCCCGGACAGGGTACACTGAAGCTTTCTTT.

This sequence joins TRBV12-5 and TRBJ2-2, with D perhaps matching TRBD2 (6 bases). This CDR3 region has 16 residues. CDR1 LGHNT and CDR2 FRNRAP come from the germline V gene. The germline V and J ends were trimmed by 7 bases and 1 base, with 16 bases remaining between them. For the CDR3, the DNA is TGTGCTAGTGCCCAAGGGTGGCGGGAGAACACCGGGGAGCTGTTTTTT. It specifies CASAQGWRENTGELFF.

The chain recombines TRBV4-3 with TRBJ1-4, with 11 bases lining up with TRBD1. V was clipped by 3 bases and J by 15 bases; unmatched bases: 9. Germline loops: CDR1 LGHNA, CDR2 YSLEER. This CDR3 comprises 14 residues. The CDR3 here is CASSQGTGGLGVFF. The CDR3 DNA reads as TGCGCCAGCAGCCAGGGGACAGGGGGTCTAGGGGTGTTTTTT.

This chain uses TRBV7-2 with TRBJ2-3, with a weak D call TRBD2 (6 bases). The CDR3 runs 15 residues. Trimming stripped 4 bases from V and 1 base from J, with 12 bases between. Germline loops: CDR1 SGHTA, CDR2 FQGNSA. CDR3 protein: CASSSTRSGTDTQYF. CDR3 nucleotide sequence: TGTGCCAGCAGCTCGACTAGATCGGGCACAGATACGCAGTATTTT.

In this sample, this clone turned up once. The chain employs TRBV10-3 and TRBJ1-2, with 8 positions matching TRBD1. The CDR3 is made up of 17 amino acids. V was clipped by 4 bases and J by 2 bases; unmatched bases: 12. Germline V lookup: CDR1 ENHRY, CDR2 SYGVKD. The CDR3 sequence: CAISVVGQETRNYGYTF. DNA for the CDR3: TGTGCCATCAGTGTTGTGGGACAGGAAACGAGAAACTATGGCTACACCTTC.